The 2 T cell receptor beta chains reported below all come from one sample, sequenced in a study of CD8 T cells in ankylosing spondylitis. MiXCR, run by TCRdb on the 5' RACE reads, gives a single entry per CDR3 protein. The sample carries 300,000 to 350,000 distinct CDR3 sequences, around 20% recorded once. The sequenced sample was blood, either unsorted or a sorted T cell fraction (not recorded which). These receptors all stem from a female donor with ankylosing spondylitis or in good health (not recorded which).

J is TRBJ2-3 and V is TRBV5-1; TRBD2 matches at 12 bases. V dropped 0 bases and J dropped 2; count of bases not matched to a gene: 1. The CDR3 has 16 amino acids. Germline V gene lookup returns CDR1 SGHRS and CDR2 YFSETQ. The CDR3: CASSLGLAGDTDTQYF. The DNA of the CDR3 is TGCGCCAGCAGCTTGGGACTAGCGGGAGACACAGATACGCAGTATTTT.

In its sample, this clonotype was seen many times. The gene calls are TRBV20-1 and TRBJ2-7; D is possibly TRBD2 (6 bases). CDR1 and CDR2 from the germline V gene are DFQATT and SNEGSKA (reference sequence). CDR3 length equals 13 residues. V lost 6 bases and J lost 2, with 14 bases in between. The CDR3 region is CSAPIAETYEQYF. CDR3 in DNA: TGCAGTGCGCCCATAGCGGAAACCTACGAGCAGTACTTC.